Listed below are T cell receptor beta chains from one sample, sequenced in a study of T-cell reconstitution after alpha-beta-depleted transplantation in children. A single record per CDR3 protein comes from TCRdb applying MiXCR to the PCR reads. The table shows about 870,000 distinct CDR3 sequences, with around 17% occurring only once. The sample here was PBMCs, mostly from graft donor cells, taken 360 days after TCRalphabeta/CD19-depleted stem cell transplant. These receptors all come from a male patient younger than 18 who had a stem cell transplant for acute lymphoblastic leukemia, so the T cells may come from the graft donor. CDR3s include the opening cysteine and the closing phenylalanine or tryptophan. The D gene is left open where the match is weak. Clone size appears in some rows only: once, few, many, or a class for an expanded clone.

J gene: TRBJ2-5
clone size: .
V gene: TRBV19
D gene: .
CDR3 protein: CASSIAETQYF
CDR3 DNA: TGTGCCAGTAGTATAGCAGAGACCCAGTACTTC

J gene: TRBJ2-7
clone size: few
V gene: TRBV11-2
D gene: TRBD2
CDR3 protein: CASSLNIGSGSTKYEQYF
CDR3 DNA: TGTGCCAGCAGCTTAAATATCGGAAGCGGGAGTACAAAATACGAGCAGTACTTC

J gene: TRBJ1-2
clone size: .
V gene: TRBV19
D gene: .
CDR3 protein: CASSIDWTEWDGYTF
CDR3 DNA: TGTGCCAGTAGTATAGATTGGACAGAATGGGATGGCTACACCTTC

J gene: TRBJ2-1
clone size: .
V gene: TRBV28
D gene: .
CDR3 protein: CASSFRARGEQFF
CDR3 DNA: TGTGCCAGCAGTTTCAGGGCAAGGGGCGAGCAGTTCTTC

J gene: TRBJ2-7
clone size: .
V gene: TRBV5-1
D gene: .
CDR3 protein: CASSPGSRMQYF
CDR3 DNA: TGCGCCAGCAGCCCCGGCTCTCGGATGCAGTACTTC

J gene: TRBJ1-5
clone size: many
V gene: TRBV20-1
D gene: TRBD1
CDR3 protein: CSVAQGGEPQHF
CDR3 DNA: TGCAGTGTGGCCCAGGGGGGTGAGCCCCAGCATTTT

J gene: TRBJ2-3
clone size: few
V gene: TRBV4-1
D gene: TRBD2
CDR3 protein: CASSQEGLAAVSDTQYF
CDR3 DNA: TGCGCCAGCAGCCAAGAAGGCCTAGCGGCGGTTTCAGATACGCAGTATTTT

J gene: TRBJ2-1
clone size: .
V gene: TRBV4-2
D gene: .
CDR3 protein: CASSEDGGVEQFF
CDR3 DNA: TGTGCCAGCAGCGAAGACGGCGGGGTTGAGCAGTTCTTC

J gene: TRBJ2-1
clone size: many
V gene: TRBV12-3/TRBV12-4
D gene: .
CDR3 protein: CASSSIYYNEQFF
CDR3 DNA: TGTGCCAGCAGCTCGATCTACTACAATGAGCAGTTCTTC

J gene: TRBJ1-1
clone size: .
V gene: TRBV7-9
D gene: .
CDR3 protein: CASSLATTEAFF
CDR3 DNA: TGTGCCAGCAGCTTAGCTACCACCGAAGCTTTCTTT

J gene: TRBJ2-4
clone size: few
V gene: TRBV10-1
D gene: TRBD2
CDR3 protein: CASSDGLAGGPKNIQYF
CDR3 DNA: TGCGCCAGCAGTGACGGACTAGCGGGAGGGCCCAAAAACATTCAGTACTTC

J gene: TRBJ1-5
clone size: few
V gene: TRBV29-1
D gene: .
CDR3 protein: CSVGQGSNQPQHF
CDR3 DNA: TGCAGCGTTGGGCAGGGTAGCAATCAGCCCCAGCATTTT

J gene: TRBJ2-5
clone size: .
V gene: TRBV29-1
D gene: .
CDR3 protein: CSAGPQETQYF
CDR3 DNA: TGCAGCGCGGGGCCACAAGAGACCCAGTACTTC

J gene: TRBJ1-2
clone size: many
V gene: TRBV6-5
D gene: .
CDR3 protein: CASGQLYGYTF
CDR3 DNA: TGTGCCAGCGGACAGCTCTATGGCTACACCTTC

J gene: TRBJ2-2
clone size: .
V gene: TRBV9
D gene: TRBD2
CDR3 protein: CASSVELAGLSGELFF
CDR3 DNA: TGTGCCAGCAGCGTAGAACTAGCGGGGTTATCCGGGGAGCTGTTTTTT

J gene: TRBJ2-6
clone size: many
V gene: TRBV9
D gene: .
CDR3 protein: CASSSSSGANVLTF
CDR3 DNA: TGCGCCAGCAGCTCCTCTTCTGGGGCCAACGTCCTGACTTTC

J gene: TRBJ2-7
clone size: few
V gene: TRBV29-1
D gene: .
CDR3 protein: CSVEFGQSYEQYF
CDR3 DNA: TGCAGCGTTGAGTTTGGACAGAGCTACGAGCAGTACTTC

J gene: TRBJ2-4
clone size: .
V gene: TRBV29-1
D gene: TRBD2
CDR3 protein: CSVGGRAAKNIQYF
CDR3 DNA: TGCAGCGTTGGCGGGAGGGCCGCCAAAAACATTCAGTACTTC

J gene: TRBJ1-2
clone size: few
V gene: TRBV6-5
D gene: .
CDR3 protein: CASSYSAENYGYTF
CDR3 DNA: TGTGCCAGCAGTTACTCAGCAGAAAACTATGGCTACACCTTC

J gene: TRBJ2-7
clone size: few
V gene: TRBV29-1
D gene: .
CDR3 protein: CSVEDPQAGPYEQYF
CDR3 DNA: TGCAGCGTTGAAGATCCCCAGGCGGGTCCCTACGAGCAGTACTTC

J gene: TRBJ2-3
clone size: few
V gene: TRBV27
D gene: .
CDR3 protein: CASSLGLGRPGTDTQYF
CDR3 DNA: TGTGCCAGCAGTTTAGGGCTGGGCAGGCCGGGAACAGATACGCAGTATTTT

J gene: TRBJ2-1
clone size: .
V gene: TRBV7-3
D gene: .
CDR3 protein: CASSLGFTRVSSYNEQFF
CDR3 DNA: TGTGCCAGCAGCTTGGGTTTTACGCGGGTTAGCTCCTACAATGAGCAGTTCTTC

J gene: TRBJ2-5
clone size: few
V gene: TRBV4-1
D gene: TRBD2
CDR3 protein: CASSSPGTSPETQYF
CDR3 DNA: TGCGCCAGCAGTTCGCCCGGGACTAGTCCAGAGACCCAGTACTTC

J gene: TRBJ2-3
clone size: .
V gene: TRBV4-1
D gene: .
CDR3 protein: CASSQGRPTGTDTQYF
CDR3 DNA: TGCGCCAGCAGCCAAGGCCGACCTACGGGTACAGATACGCAGTATTTT

J gene: TRBJ2-5
clone size: .
V gene: TRBV12-3/TRBV12-4
D gene: TRBD2
CDR3 protein: CASSLPGTSVRNRETQYF
CDR3 DNA: TGTGCCAGCAGTTTACCCGGGACTAGCGTCAGGAACAGGGAGACCCAGTACTTC

J gene: TRBJ1-1
clone size: .
V gene: TRBV2
D gene: .
CDR3 protein: CASSRQPLNTEAFF
CDR3 DNA: TGTGCCAGCAGCCGACAGCCCTTGAACACTGAAGCTTTCTTT

J gene: TRBJ2-2
clone size: many
V gene: TRBV5-1
D gene: TRBD2
CDR3 protein: CASSFGGAGTGELFF
CDR3 DNA: TGTGCCAGCAGTTTCGGGGGGGCTGGCACCGGGGAGCTGTTTTTT

J gene: TRBJ2-1
clone size: few
V gene: TRBV4-1
D gene: .
CDR3 protein: CASSQDRAFNEQFF
CDR3 DNA: TGCGCCAGCAGCCAAGATCGTGCCTTCAATGAGCAGTTCTTC

J gene: TRBJ1-1
clone size: few
V gene: TRBV12-5
D gene: TRBD1
CDR3 protein: CASGLLGVGTGRTEAFF
CDR3 DNA: TGTGCTAGTGGTTTGTTGGGGGTAGGGACAGGTCGAACTGAAGCTTTCTTT

J gene: TRBJ1-2
clone size: once
V gene: TRBV7-3
D gene: TRBD1
CDR3 protein: CASSQQGADGYTF
CDR3 DNA: TGTGCCAGCAGCCAACAGGGGGCGGATGGCTACACCTTC

J gene: TRBJ2-3
clone size: few
V gene: TRBV7-9
D gene: .
CDR3 protein: CASSSWVGSEDTQYF
CDR3 DNA: TGTGCCAGCAGCTCTTGGGTCGGGAGTGAAGATACGCAGTATTTT

J gene: TRBJ2-2
clone size: .
V gene: TRBV7-3
D gene: .
CDR3 protein: CASSLWLGGVGPGELFF
CDR3 DNA: TGTGCCAGCAGCTTATGGTTAGGGGGGGTCGGCCCCGGGGAGCTGTTTTTT

J gene: TRBJ2-1
clone size: .
V gene: TRBV7-3
D gene: .
CDR3 protein: CASSQIPSNEQFF
CDR3 DNA: TGTGCCAGCAGCCAGATACCCTCCAATGAGCAGTTCTTC

J gene: TRBJ2-1
clone size: .
V gene: TRBV5-1
D gene: TRBD2
CDR3 protein: CASSLGLASPANEQFF
CDR3 DNA: TGCGCCAGCAGCTTGGGACTAGCTTCCCCTGCCAATGAGCAGTTCTTC

J gene: TRBJ1-1
clone size: few
V gene: TRBV20-1
D gene: TRBD1
CDR3 protein: CSATGGNTEAFF
CDR3 DNA: TGCAGTGCTACAGGGGGGAACACTGAAGCTTTCTTT

J gene: TRBJ2-7
clone size: .
V gene: TRBV19
D gene: .
CDR3 protein: CASSRRTGWEEQYF
CDR3 DNA: TGTGCCAGTAGCAGACGTACAGGGTGGGAAGAGCAGTACTTC

J gene: TRBJ2-3
clone size: few
V gene: TRBV20-1
D gene: .
CDR3 protein: CSARVYGRDSRPDTQYF
CDR3 DNA: TGCAGTGCTAGAGTCTACGGGCGGGATTCCAGGCCAGATACGCAGTATTTT

J gene: TRBJ2-7
clone size: few
V gene: TRBV15
D gene: TRBD1
CDR3 protein: CATSQGASYEQYF
CDR3 DNA: TGTGCCACCAGTCAGGGGGCCTCCTACGAGCAGTACTTC

J gene: TRBJ2-7
clone size: many
V gene: TRBV5-1
D gene: .
CDR3 protein: CASSLRDTYEQYF
CDR3 DNA: TGCGCCAGCAGCCTCCGGGACACCTACGAGCAGTACTTC

J gene: TRBJ2-1
clone size: few
V gene: TRBV27
D gene: TRBD2
CDR3 protein: CASSWDGRAPNEQFF
CDR3 DNA: TGTGCCAGCTCCTGGGACGGGAGGGCCCCGAATGAGCAGTTCTTC

J gene: TRBJ2-1
clone size: .
V gene: TRBV7-6
D gene: .
CDR3 protein: CASSPNFNNNEQFF
CDR3 DNA: TGTGCCAGCAGCCCCAACTTTAATAACAATGAGCAGTTCTTC

J gene: TRBJ2-7
clone size: .
V gene: TRBV5-6
D gene: .
CDR3 protein: CASSYGPLVIEQYF
CDR3 DNA: TGTGCCAGCAGCTACGGGCCTCTGGTTATCGAGCAGTACTTC

J gene: TRBJ2-1
clone size: few
V gene: TRBV7-9
D gene: .
CDR3 protein: CASSRLVNEQFF
CDR3 DNA: TGTGCCAGCAGCAGACTTGTTAATGAGCAGTTCTTC

J gene: TRBJ2-5
clone size: few
V gene: TRBV19
D gene: .
CDR3 protein: CASSMAAQETQYF
CDR3 DNA: TGTGCCAGTAGTATGGCTGCCCAAGAGACCCAGTACTTC

J gene: TRBJ2-3
clone size: many
V gene: TRBV10-3
D gene: .
CDR3 protein: CAINSGKTDTQYF
CDR3 DNA: TGTGCCATCAATTCGGGGAAGACAGATACGCAGTATTTT

J gene: TRBJ2-2
clone size: .
V gene: TRBV10-1
D gene: .
CDR3 protein: CASSEPGPGELFF
CDR3 DNA: TGCGCCAGCAGTGAACCGGGGCCCGGGGAGCTGTTTTTT

J gene: TRBJ2-2
clone size: few
V gene: TRBV7-9
D gene: TRBD2
CDR3 protein: CASSLTLAVTGELFF
CDR3 DNA: TGTGCCAGCAGCTTAACACTAGCGGTCACCGGGGAGCTGTTTTTT

J gene: TRBJ2-4
clone size: .
V gene: TRBV2
D gene: .
CDR3 protein: CASSDPGRGKNIQYF
CDR3 DNA: TGTGCCAGCAGTGACCCAGGGAGAGGCAAAAACATTCAGTACTTC

J gene: TRBJ1-1
clone size: .
V gene: TRBV7-7
D gene: .
CDR3 protein: CASSLGDGSTEAFF
CDR3 DNA: TGTGCCAGCAGCTTAGGGGACGGTTCTACTGAAGCTTTCTTT

J gene: TRBJ1-6
clone size: .
V gene: TRBV5-1
D gene: .
CDR3 protein: CASSIQGGDSPLHF
CDR3 DNA: TGCGCCAGCAGCATACAGGGAGGGGATTCACCCCTCCACTTT

J gene: TRBJ2-7
clone size: .
V gene: TRBV19
D gene: TRBD1
CDR3 protein: CASSLLRQGAYEQYF
CDR3 DNA: TGTGCCAGTAGTCTCCTTCGACAGGGTGCCTACGAGCAGTACTTC

J gene: TRBJ2-7
clone size: few
V gene: TRBV5-1
D gene: .
CDR3 protein: CASSFLGTRARLRDYEQYF
CDR3 DNA: TGCGCCAGCAGCTTTCTCGGGACCCGGGCCCGATTGAGGGATTACGAGCAGTACTTC